This T cell receptor (beta chain) emerged from a study of blood T cell repertoires in COVID-19. Study-wide background: Samples of COVID-19 (acute and convalescent) were obtained from the United States, Italy and Spain.

In its sample, this clone was seen many times. Per the authors' pipeline: Amplified reference gene primers provided the basis for estimating nucleated cell counts. This table comes from immunoSEQ multiplex PCR, and its TCRdb copy is limited to in-frame clones, with some not included. V and J calls and clone size are copied from that table; D and trimming were computed from the DNA. The table shows some 250,000 clones, with about 76% occurring only once. This CDR3 comprises 17 residues. Sequenced: peripheral blood. The chain joins TRBV21-1 to TRBJ1-5; no check of the table's D call, TRBD1, against the DNA was made. TRBV21-1 is a pseudogene locus. The TCR sequence derives from a woman aged 55-69 years with active or convalescent COVID-19. The CDR3 region is CASSFHPTGRGNQPQHF. The CDR3 nucleotides are TGTGCCAGCAGCTTCCACCCAACAGGGCGAGGCAATCAGCCCCAGCATTTT.